The 21 T cell receptor beta chains presented below share a single source sample, sequenced in a study of blood T cell repertoires in COVID-19 (dated by TCRdb to about 2020). Library generation was performed with the immunoSEQ multiplex PCR assay. The table comes from immuneACCESS by way of TCRdb, which keeps in-frame sequences with V and J called. Part of the clones is missing from these tables; in studies checked, under half for an unresolved V gene and the rest for unknown reasons. In all, the sample holds roughly 200,000 clones, and approximately 82% of those were seen once. The ten most abundant clones make up roughly 7.8% of the sample. Source material: peripheral blood. The receptors stem from a man aged 40-50 years with active or convalescent COVID-19.

The J gene is TRBJ2-2, the V gene TRBV30, with 8 bases aligning to TRBD2. CDR1 and CDR2 from the germline V gene are GTSNPN and SVGIG (reference sequence). This CDR3 is 16 amino acids long. Trimming at V came to 3 bases and at J to 6 bases, leaving 12 bases not matched to a gene. CDR3 region: CAWSGLAGGFAGELFF. CDR3 DNA: TGTGCCTGGAGCGGACTAGCCGGAGGTTTCGCCGGGGAGCTGTTTTTT.

The table lists this clone with a count of one. The rearrangement links TRBV7-9 to TRBJ2-1, with no clear D. From germline, CDR1 is SEHNR and CDR2 FQNEAQ (reference sequence). This CDR3 is built from 14 residues. V gave up 7 bases and J gave up 3 bases, with 13 bases separating them. This chain's CDR3 is CASTPEVIYNEQFF. CDR3 DNA: TGTGCCAGCACCCCAGAGGTAATCTACAATGAGCAGTTCTTC. Using reference TRBV7-9 and TRBJ2-1 for the parts outside the CDR3, the full variable domain is DTGVSQNPRHKITKRGQNVTFRCDPISEHNRLYWYRQTLGQGPEFLTYFQNEAQLEKSRLLSDRFSAERPKGSFSTLEIQRTEQGDSAMYLCASTPEVIYNEQFFGPGTRLTVL.

The rearrangement links TRBV6-5 to TRBJ2-5, with 8 nucleotides matching TRBD2. The CDR3 covers 13 residues. Germline trimming cut 8 bases from V and 5 bases from J; bases unmatched to any gene: 7. The germline CDR1 and CDR2 sequences are MNHEY and SVGAGI. The DNA of the CDR3 is TGTGCCAGCGGGCTCGGGGGGGCGGAGACCCAGTACTTC. It translates to CASGLGGAETQYF.

The CDR3 coding sequence is TGTGCCAGCAGCCCACTGGGACTAGCGGGGGGGCTGGGAGAGACCCAGTACTTC. It specifies CASSPLGLAGGLGETQYF. The chain links TRBV7-3 to TRBJ2-5; 16 positions match TRBD2. Trimming removed 5 bases from V and 4 bases from J; junction bases left unmatched: 10. Germline CDR1 and CDR2: SGHTA and FQGTGA. The CDR3 totals 18 residues.

The DNA of the CDR3 is TGTGCCAGCAGCTCTGAAGCGGGAGTGATGCATGAGCAGTTCTTC. Its protein product is CASSSEAGVMHEQFF. V gene TRBV7-9 combines with J gene TRBJ2-1; the match to TRBD2 covers 8 bases. Germline V gene lookup returns CDR1 SEHNR and CDR2 FQNEAQ (reference sequence). The CDR3 extends over 15 amino acids. Trimming cost V 4 bases and J 8 bases; bases outside gene matches: 10.

The sample holds a few counts of this clone. The J gene is TRBJ2-1, the V gene TRBV19; 13 positions agree with TRBD2. The CDR3 has 16 residues. Germline values: CDR1 LNHDA, CDR2 SQIVND (reference sequence). V dropped 5 bases and J dropped 6; count of bases not matched to a gene: 7. DNA for the CDR3: TGTGCCAGTAGTGGGGGGACTAGCGGGGATTCCAATGAGCAGTTCTTC. It encodes CASSGGTSGDSNEQFF. Full variable domain (rest looked up from reference TRBV19 and TRBJ2-1): DGGITQSPKYLFRKEGQNVTLSCEQNLNHDAMYWYRQDPGQGLRLIYYSQIVNDFQKGDIAEGYSVSREKKESFPLTVTSAQKNPTAFYLCASSGGTSGDSNEQFFGPGTRLTVL.

The CDR3 coding sequence is TGTGCCAGCAGTTTGGCCAGGGGTTCACCCCTCCACTTT. Protein product: CASSLARGSPLHF. The J gene is TRBJ1-6, the V gene TRBV12-3 or TRBV12-4; D is possibly TRBD1 (6 bases). The CDR3 contains 13 residues. V was shortened by 3 bases and J by 9 bases, with 9 bases between the two germline ends.

The V and J genes are TRBV20-1 and TRBJ2-1; 8 bases map to TRBD2. The germline V gene encodes CDR1 DFQATT and CDR2 SNEGSKA (reference sequence). V gave up 3 bases and J gave up 9 bases; unmatched junction bases: 7. This CDR3 spans 13 amino acids. The CDR3 bases are TGCAGTGCTAGTAAGCGGGAGAAGACTGAGCAGTTCTTC. Translating gives CSASKREKTEQFF.

This clone was counted at least ten times. The chain carries TRBV7-2 and TRBJ2-5, with TRBD2 identical over 8 bases. Germline V lookup: CDR1 SGHTA, CDR2 FQGNSA. V was pared by 2 bases and J by 5 bases, with 7 bases of the junction left unmatched. The CDR3 sequence is 15 residues long. The chain's CDR3 is CASSLRGASGETQYF. The CDR3 DNA follows: TGTGCCAGCAGCTTAAGGGGGGCTAGCGGGGAGACCCAGTACTTC.

This clone was observed a handful of times. The chain has TRBV10-3 and TRBJ1-6; 8 positions agree with TRBD1. The germline V gene has CDR1 ENHRY and CDR2 SYGVKD. CDR3 length: 16 amino acids. V shed 4 bases, J shed 8 bases, and the junction held 10 bases outside the gene matches. CDR3 in DNA: TGTGCCATCAGTGGGAGTGACAGGGGAAATCATTCACCCCTCCACTTT. Translation: CAISGSDRGNHSPLHF.

This sequence joins TRBV29-1 and TRBJ1-2; D gene uncertain. Trimming cost V 0 bases and J 0 bases, with 11 bases left between them. This CDR3 is built from 15 residues. The germline V gene has CDR1 SQVTM and CDR2 ANQGSEA. DNA for the CDR3: TGCAGCGTTGAAGATCAAGCCACCGCTAACTATGGCTACACCTTC. Amino acids: CSVEDQATANYGYTF.

The chain employs TRBV5-1 and TRBJ2-3, with a weak D call TRBD1 (5 bases). The CDR3 totals 14 residues. V lost 3 bases to trimming and J lost 2 bases, with 10 bases between them. CDR1 SGHRS and CDR2 YFSETQ come from the germline V gene. CDR3 sequence (DNA): TGCGCCAGCAGCTCACCTGGGGCCACAGATACGCAGTATTTT. Translation gives CASSSPGATDTQYF.

The chain is built from TRBV11-1 and TRBJ1-6; D uncertain. Per the germline V gene, CDR1 is SGHAT and CDR2 is FQDESV (reference sequence). The CDR3 loop spans 14 amino acids. Trimming stripped 3 bases from V and 8 bases from J, with 11 bases between. CDR3 sequence: CASSLNVRDSPLHF. CDR3 nucleotides: TGTGCCAGCAGCTTGAACGTTCGCGATTCACCCCTCCACTTT.

The V gene is TRBV25-1, the J gene TRBJ2-4, with TRBD2 as a possible D gene (6 bases). This CDR3 contains 15 residues. V was clipped by 7 bases and J by 0 bases, with 13 bases between them. Germline loops: CDR1 MGHDK, CDR2 SYGVNS. This chain's CDR3 is CASNGGPLAKNIQYF. In DNA form, the CDR3 reads TGTGCCAGCAACGGGGGACCGTTAGCCAAAAACATTCAGTACTTC.

The V gene is TRBV5-1, the J gene TRBJ2-2; 7 positions agree with TRBD1. Germline assignment: CDR1 SGHRS and CDR2 YFSETQ. The CDR3 loop spans 17 amino acids. Trimming removed 2 bases from V and 0 bases from J; junction bases left unmatched: 7. DNA for the CDR3: TGCGCCAGCAGCTTATCCAGGGACAGCGCGAACACCGGGGAGCTGTTTTTT. This sequence encodes CASSLSRDSANTGELFF.

V gene TRBV7-3 combines with J gene TRBJ2-1; TRBD2 aligns across 12 bases. The germline gives CDR1 SGHTA, CDR2 FQGTGA. The CDR3 totals 17 residues. The V segment lost 4 bases and the J segment 5 bases; nucleotides outside the gene matches: 9. CDR3 nucleotides: TGTGCCAGCAGCTCGCGGACTAGCGGGATAATGAACAATGAGCAGTTCTTC. Translated: CASSSRTSGIMNNEQFF.

The chain recombines TRBV5-1 with TRBJ2-7; perhaps TRBD2 as D (6 bases). The V end lost 4 bases, the J end lost 3 bases, and 14 bases lay between the germline ends. Germline V lookup: CDR1 SGHRS, CDR2 YFSETQ. The length of the CDR3 is 14 residues. The CDR3 protein is CASSRGSPDYEQYF. The CDR3 DNA reads as TGCGCCAGCAGCCGGGGGTCCCCAGACTACGAGCAGTACTTC.

J is TRBJ2-5 and V is TRBV5-1; D gene unclear. Trimming left V 3 bases short and J 0 bases short, with 6 bases between. Germline CDR1 and CDR2: SGHRS and YFSETQ. There are 13 residues in the CDR3. For the CDR3, the DNA is TGCGCCAGCAGCTCTCCTTACCAAGAGACCCAGTACTTC. This translates into CASSSPYQETQYF. Full variable domain (missing parts from reference TRBV5-1 and TRBJ2-5): KAGVTQTPRYLIKTRGQQVTLSCSPISGHRSVSWYQQTPGQGLQFLFEYFSETQRNKGNFPGRFSGRQFSNSRSEMNVSTLELGDSALYLCASSSPYQETQYFGPGTRLLVL.

This chain uses TRBV20-1 with TRBJ2-7, with 10 bases that match TRBD2. Trimming cost V 3 bases and J 5 bases; bases outside gene matches: 7. CDR1 and CDR2 from the germline V gene are DFQATT and SNEGSKA (reference sequence). The CDR3 totals 14 residues. For the CDR3, the DNA is TGCAGTGCTAGTATCCTAGCGGGAGTCCACGAGCAGTACTTC. Protein product: CSASILAGVHEQYF.

A few counts support this clone. The V and J genes are TRBV5-1 and TRBJ2-2; 7 positions match TRBD2. Per germline, CDR1 SGHRS and CDR2 YFSETQ. The CDR3 is 12 residues long. The V and J ends lost 10 bases and 4 bases, in that order; junction bases with no gene match: 4. CDR3 coding DNA: TGCGCCTGCGGGGGACCCACCGGGGAGCTGTTTTTT. Amino acids: CACGGPTGELFF.

In this sample, this clone turned up a few times. This chain joins TRBV3-1 (or the pseudogene TRBV3-2) and TRBJ1-1, with D maybe TRBD1 (5 bases). The germline V gene encodes CDR1 LGHDT and CDR2 YNNKEL (reference sequence). This CDR3 is 14 amino acids long. Trimming pared 2 bases from V and 1 base from J, leaving 8 bases between. For the CDR3, the DNA is TGTGCCAGCAGCCAACACGACAGGAACACTGAAGCTTTCTTT. Its protein is CASSQHDRNTEAFF.